Given below is one T cell receptor beta chain in context. This sample was taken from a study of shared clonotypes between healthy human individuals. Sequencing used immunoSEQ multiplex PCR; TCRdb keeps in-frame clones, though not all of them. The sample contains 2 million to 3 million clones, 93% of which appear only once. Sample: naive CD4+ T cells from PBMCs. The subset was: CD45RA+ positively selected. The clonotype originates from a man aged 18 to 29 in good health. Some clones in this sample may be carry-over from other donors' samples.

The DNA of the CDR3 is TGTGCCAGTAGTATAGGAGGAGCAGATACGCAGTATTTT. Its translation: CASSIGGADTQYF. This chain joins TRBV19 and TRBJ2-3, with no clear D. V was cut by 1 base and J by 4 bases, with 6 bases left in between. The CDR3 runs to 13 residues. Germline V gene sequence: CDR1 LNHDA, CDR2 SQIVND (reference sequence).